This T cell receptor beta chain emerged from a study of shared clonotypes between healthy human individuals. Findings and caveats of the study: The study generally estimated greater richness for naive than memory subsets. The study's rarefaction showed incomplete sorted-subset sequencing despite large depth. Enrolling few donors narrowed the genetic and exposure-history diversity that was represented.

In the CD4+ fraction, cells were divided into CD45RA+ naive and CD45RA-negative memory subsets. With respect to this clone: The antigen remains undetermined.

Trimming took 4 bases from V and 0 from J, leaving 6 bases between them. There are 13 residues in the CDR3. Germline-derived CDR1 and CDR2 are SGHNT and YYREEE (reference sequence). The method was immunoSEQ multiplex PCR; TCRdb's version includes in-frame clones alone and lacks a portion of them. This table holds some 2,400,000 clones, approximately 95% found once. The receptor comes from a man aged 18 to 29 in good health. The sample taken for sequencing was naive CD4+ T cells sorted from blood. This sample's subset: CD45RA+ positively selected. The rearrangement links TRBV5-4 to TRBJ2-3; D unresolved. CDR3 sequence (DNA): TGTGCCAGCAGCAAAACTAGCACAGATACGCAGTATTTT. Protein sequence: CASSKTSTDTQYF.